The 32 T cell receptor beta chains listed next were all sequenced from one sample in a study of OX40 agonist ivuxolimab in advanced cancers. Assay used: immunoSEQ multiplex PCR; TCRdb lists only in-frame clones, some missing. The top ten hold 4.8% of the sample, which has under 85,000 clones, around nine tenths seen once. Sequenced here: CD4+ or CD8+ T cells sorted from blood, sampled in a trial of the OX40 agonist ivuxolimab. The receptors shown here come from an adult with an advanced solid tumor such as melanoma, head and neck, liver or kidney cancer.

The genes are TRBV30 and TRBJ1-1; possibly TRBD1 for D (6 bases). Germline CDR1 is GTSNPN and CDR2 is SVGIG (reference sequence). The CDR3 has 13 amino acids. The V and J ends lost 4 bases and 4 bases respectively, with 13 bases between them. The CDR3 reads CAWTQQGTTEAFF. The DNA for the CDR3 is TGTGCCTGGACCCAACAGGGTACCACTGAAGCTTTCTTT.

CDR3 coding DNA: TGTGCCAGCAGTAGGACAGGGGGCTTCTACAATGAGCAGTTCTTC. This sequence encodes CASSRTGGFYNEQFF. The chain has TRBV28 and TRBJ2-1; the match to TRBD1 covers 11 bases. After removal of 5 bases from V and 3 bases from J, the junction contained 3 bases not matched to a gene. The CDR3 extends over 15 amino acids. CDR1 MDHEN and CDR2 SYDVKM come from the germline V gene. Together with reference TRBV28 and TRBJ2-1, the CDR3 gives the full variable domain: DVKVTQSSRYLVKRTGEKVFLECVQDMDHENMFWYRQDPGLGLRLIYFSYDVKMKEKGDIPEGYSVSREKKERFSLILESASTNQTSMYLCASSRTGGFYNEQFFGPGTRLTVL.

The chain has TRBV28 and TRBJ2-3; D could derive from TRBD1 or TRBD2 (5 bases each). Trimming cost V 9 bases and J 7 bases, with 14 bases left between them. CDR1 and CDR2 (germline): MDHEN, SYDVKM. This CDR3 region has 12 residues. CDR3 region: CASLAWGNTQYF. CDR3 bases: TGTGCCAGTTTGGCGTGGGGGAATACGCAGTATTTT.

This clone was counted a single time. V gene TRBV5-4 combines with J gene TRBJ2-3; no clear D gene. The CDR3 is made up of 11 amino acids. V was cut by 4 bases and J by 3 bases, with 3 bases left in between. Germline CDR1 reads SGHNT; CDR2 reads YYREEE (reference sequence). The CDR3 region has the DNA TGTGCCAGCAGCCAAACAGATACGCAGTATTTT. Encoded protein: CASSQTDTQYF.

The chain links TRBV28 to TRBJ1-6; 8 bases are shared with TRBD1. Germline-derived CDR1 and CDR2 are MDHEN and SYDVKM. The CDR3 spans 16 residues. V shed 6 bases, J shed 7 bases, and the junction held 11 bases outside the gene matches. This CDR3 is CASRPRPGGENSPLHF. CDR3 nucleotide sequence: TGTGCCAGCAGACCACGTCCAGGGGGCGAAAATTCACCCCTCCACTTT.

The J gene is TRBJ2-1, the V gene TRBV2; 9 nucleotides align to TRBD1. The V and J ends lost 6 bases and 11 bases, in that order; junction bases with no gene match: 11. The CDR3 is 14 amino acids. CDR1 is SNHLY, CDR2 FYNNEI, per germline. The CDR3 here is CASSEPGQGFQQFF. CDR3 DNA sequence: TGTGCCAGCAGCGAACCGGGACAGGGCTTTCAGCAGTTCTTC. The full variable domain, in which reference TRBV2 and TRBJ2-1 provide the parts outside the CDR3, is EPEVTQTPSHQVTQMGQEVILRCVPISNHLYFYWYRQILGQKVEFLVSFYNNEISEKSEIFDDQFSVERPDGSNFTLKIRSTKLEDSAMYFCASSEPGQGFQQFFGPGTRLTVL.

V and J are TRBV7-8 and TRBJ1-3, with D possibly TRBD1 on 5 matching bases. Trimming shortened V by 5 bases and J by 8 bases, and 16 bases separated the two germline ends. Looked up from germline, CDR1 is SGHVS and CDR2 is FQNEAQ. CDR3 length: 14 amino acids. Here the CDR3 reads CASSLWRGRDTIYF. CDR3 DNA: TGTGCCAGCAGCCTCTGGAGGGGCCGGGACACCATATATTTT. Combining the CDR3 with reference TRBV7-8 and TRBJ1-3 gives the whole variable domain GAGVSQSPRYKVAKRGQDVALRCDPISGHVSLFWYQQALGQGPEFLTYFQNEAQLDKSGLPSDRFFAERPEGSVSTLKIQRTQQEDSAVYLCASSLWRGRDTIYFGEGSWLTVV.

Here the CDR3 reads CASSQDIREQFF. CDR3 coding DNA: TGTGCCAGCAGCCAAGATATCCGGGAGCAGTTCTTC. The chain uses TRBV4-2 and TRBJ2-1; no firm D call. From germline, CDR1 is LGHNA and CDR2 YNFKEQ. Trimming removed 0 bases at V and 10 bases at J, with 7 bases between. This CDR3 is 12 amino acids long.

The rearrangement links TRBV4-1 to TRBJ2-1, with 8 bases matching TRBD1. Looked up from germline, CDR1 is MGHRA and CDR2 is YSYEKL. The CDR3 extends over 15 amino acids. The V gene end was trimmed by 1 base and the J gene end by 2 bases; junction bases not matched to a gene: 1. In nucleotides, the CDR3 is TGCGCCAGCAGCCAAGGACAGGGGACCTACAATGAGCAGTTCTTC. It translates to CASSQGQGTYNEQFF.

CDR3 residues: CASSQGGFNEQFF. The CDR3 DNA sequence: TGCGCCAGCAGCCAGGGGGGGTTCAATGAGCAGTTCTTC. This chain joins TRBV5-1 and TRBJ2-1; either TRBD1 or TRBD2 may fit D (7 bases each). Trimming removed 4 bases at V and 6 bases at J, with 11 bases between. Germline-derived CDR1 and CDR2 are SGHRS and YFSETQ. This CDR3 contains 13 residues.

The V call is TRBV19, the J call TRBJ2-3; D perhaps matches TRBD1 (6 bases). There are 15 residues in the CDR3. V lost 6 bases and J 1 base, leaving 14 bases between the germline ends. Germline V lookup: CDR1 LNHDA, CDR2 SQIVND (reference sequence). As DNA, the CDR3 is TGTGCCAGTAGGAACTCAGGGGTCGGCACAGATACGCAGTATTTT. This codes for CASRNSGVGTDTQYF. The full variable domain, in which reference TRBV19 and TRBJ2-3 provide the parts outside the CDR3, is DGGITQSPKYLFRKEGQNVTLSCEQNLNHDAMYWYRQDPGQGLRLIYYSQIVNDFQKGDIAEGYSVSREKKESFPLTVTSAQKNPTAFYLCASRNSGVGTDTQYFGPGTRLTVL.

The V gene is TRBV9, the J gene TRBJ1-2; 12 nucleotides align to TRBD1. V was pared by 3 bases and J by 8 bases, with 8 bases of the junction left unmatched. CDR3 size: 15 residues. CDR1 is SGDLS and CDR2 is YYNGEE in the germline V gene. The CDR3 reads CASSEWDRGRLGYTF. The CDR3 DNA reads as TGTGCCAGCAGCGAATGGGACAGGGGGCGGTTGGGCTACACCTTC. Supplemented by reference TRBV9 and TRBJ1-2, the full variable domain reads DSGVTQTPKHLITATGQRVTLRCSPRSGDLSVYWYQQSLDQGLQFLIQYYNGEERAKGNILERFSAQQFPDLHSELNLSSLELGDSALYFCASSEWDRGRLGYTFGSGTRLTVV.

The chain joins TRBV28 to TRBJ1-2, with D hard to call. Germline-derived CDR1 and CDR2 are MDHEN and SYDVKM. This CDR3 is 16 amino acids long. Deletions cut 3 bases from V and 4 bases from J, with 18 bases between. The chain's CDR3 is CASSFLSVKRSYGYTF. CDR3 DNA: TGTGCCAGCAGTTTTCTATCGGTCAAAAGGAGCTATGGCTACACCTTC.

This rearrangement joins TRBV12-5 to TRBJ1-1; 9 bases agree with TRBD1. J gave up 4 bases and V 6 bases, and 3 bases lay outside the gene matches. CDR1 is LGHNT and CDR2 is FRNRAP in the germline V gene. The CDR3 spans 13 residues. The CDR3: CASGVTGGTEAFF. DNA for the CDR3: TGTGCTAGTGGGGTGACAGGGGGCACTGAAGCTTTCTTT. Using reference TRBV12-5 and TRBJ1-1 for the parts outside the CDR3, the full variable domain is DARVTQTPRHKVTEMGQEVTMRCQPILGHNTVFWYRQTMMQGLELLAYFRNRAPLDDSGMPKDRFSAEMPDATLATLKIQPSEPRDSAVYFCASGVTGGTEAFFGQGTRLTVV.

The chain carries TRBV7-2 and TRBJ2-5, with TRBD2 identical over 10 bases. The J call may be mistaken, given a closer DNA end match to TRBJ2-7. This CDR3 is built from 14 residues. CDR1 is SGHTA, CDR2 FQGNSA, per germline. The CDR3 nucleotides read TGTGCCAGCGCCGGGACTAGCGCCTCCTACGAGCAGTACTTC. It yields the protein CASAGTSASYEQYF.

The CDR3 sequence: CASSRSGTLSYEQYF. CDR3 DNA sequence: TGCGCCAGCAGCAGATCCGGGACCTTATCCTACGAGCAGTACTTC. This chain connects TRBV4-1 to TRBJ2-7; the D gene could be TRBD1 or TRBD2 (5 bases each). Germline V gene sequence: CDR1 MGHRA, CDR2 YSYEKL. The CDR3 is 15 residues long. With 5 bases removed from V and 1 base from J, the gap between germline ends came to 15 bases.

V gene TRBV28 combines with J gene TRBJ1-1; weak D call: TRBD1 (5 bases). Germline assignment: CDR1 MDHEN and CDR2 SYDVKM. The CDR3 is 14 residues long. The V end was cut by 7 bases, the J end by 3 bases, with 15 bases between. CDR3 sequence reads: CASNLAGSYTEAFF. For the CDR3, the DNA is TGTGCCAGCAACTTGGCAGGGAGCTACACTGAAGCTTTCTTT.

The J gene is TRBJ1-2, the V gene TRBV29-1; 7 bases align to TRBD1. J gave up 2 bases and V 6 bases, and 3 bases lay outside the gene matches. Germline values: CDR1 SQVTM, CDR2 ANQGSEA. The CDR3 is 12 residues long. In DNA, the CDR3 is TGCAGCGTGTCGACAGGGAACTATGGCTACACCTTC. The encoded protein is CSVSTGNYGYTF.

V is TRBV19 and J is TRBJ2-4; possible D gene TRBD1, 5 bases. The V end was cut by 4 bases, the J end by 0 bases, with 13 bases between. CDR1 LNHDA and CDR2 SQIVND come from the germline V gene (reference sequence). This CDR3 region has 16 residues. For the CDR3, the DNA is TGTGCCAGTAGTACCGCGACAGCACTAGCCAAAAACATTCAGTACTTC. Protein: CASSTATALAKNIQYF.

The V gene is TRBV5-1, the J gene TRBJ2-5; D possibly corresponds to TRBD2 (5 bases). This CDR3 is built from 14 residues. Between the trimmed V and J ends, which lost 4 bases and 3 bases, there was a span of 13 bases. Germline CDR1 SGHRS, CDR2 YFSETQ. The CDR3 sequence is CASSRRTGKETQYF. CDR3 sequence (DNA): TGCGCCAGCAGCCGGAGGACGGGTAAAGAGACCCAGTACTTC.

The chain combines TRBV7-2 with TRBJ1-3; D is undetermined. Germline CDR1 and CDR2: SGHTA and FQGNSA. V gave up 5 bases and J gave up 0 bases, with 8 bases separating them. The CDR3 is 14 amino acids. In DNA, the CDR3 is TGTGCCAGCAGCGCTATTAGCTCTGGAAACACCATATATTTT. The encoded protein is CASSAISSGNTIYF.

CDR3 DNA: TGCGCCAGCAGCCCGACACCGAACACCGGGGAGCTGTTTTTT. It specifies CASSPTPNTGELFF. This chain links TRBV5-1 with TRBJ2-2; D gene ambiguous. V lost 4 bases, J lost 0 bases, and 7 bases lay in between. Germline CDR1 reads SGHRS; CDR2 reads YFSETQ. The CDR3 has 14 residues.

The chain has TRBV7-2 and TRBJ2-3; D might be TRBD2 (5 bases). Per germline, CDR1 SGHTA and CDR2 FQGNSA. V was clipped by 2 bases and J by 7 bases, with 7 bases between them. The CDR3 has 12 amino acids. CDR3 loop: CASSLLDYTQYF. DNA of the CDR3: TGTGCCAGCAGCTTACTGGACTATACGCAGTATTTT.

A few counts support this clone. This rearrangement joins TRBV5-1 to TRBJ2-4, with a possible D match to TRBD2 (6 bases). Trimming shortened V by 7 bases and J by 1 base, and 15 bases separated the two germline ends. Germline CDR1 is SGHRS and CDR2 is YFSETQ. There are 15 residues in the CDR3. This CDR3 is CASGEGGLAKNIQYF. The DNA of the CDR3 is TGCGCCAGCGGGGAAGGAGGGTTGGCCAAAAACATTCAGTACTTC. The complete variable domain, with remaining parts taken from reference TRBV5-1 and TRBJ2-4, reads KAGVTQTPRYLIKTRGQQVTLSCSPISGHRSVSWYQQTPGQGLQFLFEYFSETQRNKGNFPGRFSGRQFSNSRSEMNVSTLELGDSALYLCASGEGGLAKNIQYFGAGTRLSVL.

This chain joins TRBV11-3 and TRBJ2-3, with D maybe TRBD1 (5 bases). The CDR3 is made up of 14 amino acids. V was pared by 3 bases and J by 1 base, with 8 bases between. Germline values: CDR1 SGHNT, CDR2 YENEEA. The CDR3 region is CASSFRGGTDTQYF. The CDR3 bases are TGTGCCAGCAGCTTTAGGGGCGGCACAGATACGCAGTATTTT.

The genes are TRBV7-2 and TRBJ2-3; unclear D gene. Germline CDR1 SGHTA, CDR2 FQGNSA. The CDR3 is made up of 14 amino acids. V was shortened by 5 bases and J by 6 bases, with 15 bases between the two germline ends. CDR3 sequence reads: CASSPRSPPDTQYF. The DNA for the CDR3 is TGTGCCAGCAGCCCCCGGTCGCCTCCCGATACGCAGTATTTT. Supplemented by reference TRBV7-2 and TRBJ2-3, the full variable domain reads GAGVSQSPSNKVTEKGKDVELRCDPISGHTALYWYRQSLGQGLEFLIYFQGNSAPDKSGLPSDRFSAERTGGSVSTLTIQRTQQEDSAVYLCASSPRSPPDTQYFGPGTRLTVL.

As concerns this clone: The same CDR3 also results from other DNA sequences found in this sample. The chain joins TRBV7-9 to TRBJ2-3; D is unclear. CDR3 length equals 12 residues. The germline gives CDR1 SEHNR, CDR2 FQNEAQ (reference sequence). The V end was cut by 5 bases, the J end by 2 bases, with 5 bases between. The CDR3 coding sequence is TGTGCCAGCAGCCTAGACACAGATACGCAGTATTTT. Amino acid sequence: CASSLDTDTQYF.

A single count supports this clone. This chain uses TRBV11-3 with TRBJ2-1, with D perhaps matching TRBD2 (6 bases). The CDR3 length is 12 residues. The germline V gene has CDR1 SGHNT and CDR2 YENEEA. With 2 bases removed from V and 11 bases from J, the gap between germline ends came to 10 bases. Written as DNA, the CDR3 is TGTGCCAGCAGCTTAATCAGGACTAAGCAGTTCTTC. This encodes CASSLIRTKQFF.

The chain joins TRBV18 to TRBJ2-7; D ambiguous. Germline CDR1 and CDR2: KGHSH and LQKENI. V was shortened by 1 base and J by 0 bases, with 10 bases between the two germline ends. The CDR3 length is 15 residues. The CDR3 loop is CASSPLSPRSYEQYF. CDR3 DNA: TGTGCCAGCTCACCACTCTCACCGCGCTCCTACGAGCAGTACTTC. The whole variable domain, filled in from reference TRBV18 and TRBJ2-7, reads NAGVMQNPRHLVRRRGQEARLRCSPMKGHSHVYWYRQLPEEGLKFMVYLQKENIIDESGMPKERFSAEFPKEGPSILRIQQVVRGDSAAYFCASSPLSPRSYEQYFGPGTRLTVT.

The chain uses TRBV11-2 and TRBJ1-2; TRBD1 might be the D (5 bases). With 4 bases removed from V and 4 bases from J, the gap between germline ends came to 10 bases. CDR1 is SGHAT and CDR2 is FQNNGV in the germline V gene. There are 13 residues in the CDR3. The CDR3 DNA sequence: TGTGCCAGCAGCTGGGGACCGGTCTATGGCTACACCTTC. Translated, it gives CASSWGPVYGYTF.

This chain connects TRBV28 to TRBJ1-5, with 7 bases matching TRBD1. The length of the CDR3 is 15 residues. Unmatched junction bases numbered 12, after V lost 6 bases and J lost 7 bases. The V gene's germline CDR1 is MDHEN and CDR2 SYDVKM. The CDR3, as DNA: TGTGCCAGCAGCTCTGGGGGGCAGGGGGACCAGCCCCAGCATTTT. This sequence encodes CASSSGGQGDQPQHF. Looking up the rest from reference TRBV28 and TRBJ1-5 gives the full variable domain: DVKVTQSSRYLVKRTGEKVFLECVQDMDHENMFWYRQDPGLGLRLIYFSYDVKMKEKGDIPEGYSVSREKKERFSLILESASTNQTSMYLCASSSGGQGDQPQHFGDGTRLSIL.

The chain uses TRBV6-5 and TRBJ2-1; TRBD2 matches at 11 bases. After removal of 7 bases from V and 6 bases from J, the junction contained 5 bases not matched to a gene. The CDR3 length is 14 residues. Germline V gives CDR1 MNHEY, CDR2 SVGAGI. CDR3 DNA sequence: TGTGCCAGCACCGGGACTAGCGGAACCAATGAGCAGTTCTTC. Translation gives CASTGTSGTNEQFF.